These 26 T cell receptor beta chains were sequenced from one sample in a study of shared clonotypes between healthy human individuals. Clones were sequenced by immunoSEQ multiplex PCR, and TCRdb holds only the in-frame ones, with some missing. The data show approximately 2.5 million clones, more than 90% seen once. The sequencing input was naive CD4+ T cells sorted from blood. Stated subset: CD45RA+ positively selected. The receptors derive from a man aged 18 to 30 in good health.

The rearrangement joins TRBV6-5 to TRBJ2-5; 14 bases agree with TRBD2. V dropped 6 bases and J dropped 3; count of bases not matched to a gene: 3. The V gene's germline CDR1 is MNHEY and CDR2 SVGAGI. The CDR3 extends over 15 amino acids. The CDR3 spells CASSEGLAGEETQYF. The CDR3 nucleotides are TGTGCCAGCAGCGAGGGACTAGCGGGAGAAGAGACCCAGTACTTC.

The chain has TRBV5-4 and TRBJ2-2; 7 bases align to TRBD1. The trim removed 4 bases at V and 7 bases at J, leaving 7 bases unmatched. This CDR3 is built from 14 residues. The germline CDR1 and CDR2 sequences are SGHNT and YYREEE (reference sequence). This CDR3 reads CASSETGRSGELFF. The DNA of the CDR3 is TGTGCCAGCAGCGAGACAGGGCGGAGCGGGGAGCTGTTTTTT.

The chain employs TRBV5-1 and TRBJ2-7, with no clear D. Looked up from germline, CDR1 is SGHRS and CDR2 is YFSETQ. The CDR3 is made up of 16 amino acids. V was shortened by 0 bases and J by 6 bases, with 19 bases between the two germline ends. This CDR3 reads CASSLGAKEGLGEQYF. DNA for the CDR3: TGCGCCAGCAGCTTGGGGGCTAAAGAAGGGCTGGGCGAGCAGTACTTC.

This rearrangement joins TRBV6-1 to TRBJ2-2, with D uncertain. Germline V gives CDR1 MNHNS, CDR2 SASEGT. The ends were cut back, 10 bases at V and 4 bases at J, with 10 bases in the middle. The CDR3 covers 12 residues. The CDR3 loop is CAMETLTGELFF. The DNA for the CDR3 is TGTGCCATGGAGACACTCACCGGGGAGCTGTTTTTT.

The chain's CDR3 is CAGGTATNYGYTF. CDR3 sequence (DNA): TGTGCCGGAGGGACAGCTACTAACTATGGCTACACCTTC. The chain recombines TRBV6-5 with TRBJ1-2; TRBD1 matches 7 bases. CDR3 size: 13 residues. The junction had 6 bases not matched to a gene; V was cut back by 11 bases and J by 0 bases. Germline V gives CDR1 MNHEY, CDR2 SVGAGI.

This clone came up a few times. The rearrangement joins TRBV4-1 to TRBJ2-7; weak D call: TRBD2 (6 bases). This CDR3 region has 18 residues. Between the trimmed V and J ends, which lost 1 base and 7 bases, there was a span of 26 bases. Germline CDR1 is MGHRA and CDR2 is YSYEKL. The CDR3 DNA is TGCGCCAGCAGCCAAGCGACGCCCAGCGCTAGGGGACTGTGGGAGCAGTACTTC. Translation gives CASSQATPSARGLWEQYF.

This clone appeared once. Other nucleotide sequences from this sample produce the same CDR3. The chain links TRBV25-1 to TRBJ2-3; D ambiguous. CDR1 and CDR2 (germline): MGHDK, SYGVNS. This CDR3 comprises 12 residues. V was pared by 6 bases and J by 2 bases, with 6 bases between. The CDR3: CASSGFTDTQYF. For the CDR3, the DNA is TGTGCCAGCAGCGGATTCACAGATACGCAGTATTTT. Full variable domain (outside the CDR3, taken from reference TRBV25-1 and TRBJ2-3): EADIYQTPRYLVIGTGKKITLECSQTMGHDKMYWYQQDPGMELHLIHYSYGVNSTEKGDLSSESTVSRIRTEHFPLTLESARPSHTSQYLCASSGFTDTQYFGPGTRLTVL.

The chain employs TRBV4-1 and TRBJ1-5, with D perhaps TRBD1 (6 bases). The germline CDR1 and CDR2 sequences are MGHRA and YSYEKL. Trimming removed 3 bases from V and 4 bases from J, with 22 bases in between. This CDR3 has 18 amino acids. For the CDR3, the DNA is TGCGCCAGCAGCCAGGAATCGGGGGCAGGGTTAGGTAATCAGCCCCAGCATTTT. It specifies CASSQESGAGLGNQPQHF.

V gene TRBV19 combines with J gene TRBJ1-4; 8 bases fit TRBD1. Germline loops: CDR1 LNHDA, CDR2 SQIVND (reference sequence). The CDR3 consists of 19 residues. The V segment lost 6 bases and the J segment 0 bases; nucleotides outside the gene matches: 15. CDR3 nucleotides: TGTGCCAGTAGGCGGGGGACAGGCCGATACGATGCAACTAATGAAAAACTGTTTTTT. Its translation: CASRRGTGRYDATNEKLFF.

This clone was counted a single time. V and J are TRBV4-3 and TRBJ2-2, with 8 bases identical to TRBD2. Looked up from germline, CDR1 is LGHNA and CDR2 is YSLEER. The J segment lost 1 base and the V segment lost 0 bases, leaving 4 bases of the junction unmatched. The CDR3 totals 17 residues. CDR3 sequence: CASSQEMSGRNTGELFF. The DNA of the CDR3 is TGCGCCAGCAGCCAAGAGATGAGCGGGAGGAACACCGGGGAGCTGTTTTTT.

CDR3 coding DNA: TGTGCCAGCTCACCACGGTCTGACAATGAGCAGTTCTTC. It translates to CASSPRSDNEQFF. The chain joins TRBV18 to TRBJ2-1; D is unresolved. With 1 base removed from V and 5 bases from J, the gap between germline ends came to 6 bases. Per germline, CDR1 KGHSH and CDR2 LQKENI. The CDR3 extends over 13 amino acids.

The chain couples TRBV15 to TRBJ1-5, with TRBD1 as a possible D gene (5 bases). V dropped 2 bases and J dropped 2 bases, with 13 bases sitting between them. Germline CDR1 reads LNHNV; CDR2 reads YYDKDF (reference sequence). The CDR3 length is 16 residues. CDR3 in amino acids: CATSRPVGGGNQPQHF. CDR3 DNA sequence: TGTGCCACCAGCAGACCTGTGGGAGGGGGCAATCAGCCCCAGCATTTT.

The V gene is TRBV6-5, the J gene TRBJ2-3, with 16 bases that match TRBD2. This CDR3 has 16 residues. V lost 4 bases and J lost 4; bases outside the gene matches: 2. Germline values: CDR1 MNHEY, CDR2 SVGAGI. The CDR3 loop is CASSLGLAGGADTQYF. CDR3 DNA sequence: TGTGCCAGCAGTTTGGGACTAGCGGGAGGGGCAGATACGCAGTATTTT.

The chain joins TRBV29-1 to TRBJ2-1; D assignment may be TRBD1 or TRBD2 (6 bases each). Looked up from germline, CDR1 is SQVTM and CDR2 is ANQGSEA. V lost 3 bases and J lost 8, with 17 bases in between. This CDR3 is 14 amino acids long. The CDR3 sequence: CSVDAGRGGDEQFF. Written as DNA, the CDR3 is TGCAGCGTTGACGCCGGCAGGGGCGGGGATGAGCAGTTCTTC.

V and J are TRBV5-8 and TRBJ1-4; D not certain. The CDR3 extends over 15 amino acids. Deletions cut 2 bases from V and 7 bases from J, with 15 bases between. Germline V CDR1 and CDR2: SGHTS, YDEGEE. This chain's CDR3 is CASSFPHGRGEKLFF. The CDR3 DNA sequence: TGTGCCAGCAGCTTCCCCCATGGCCGGGGTGAAAAACTGTTTTTT.

The rearrangement links TRBV5-1 to TRBJ1-6; D may be TRBD1 (6 bases). This CDR3 is built from 14 residues. The germline gives CDR1 SGHRS, CDR2 YFSETQ. Deletions cut 7 bases from V and 5 bases from J, with 13 bases between. The CDR3 DNA follows: TGCGCCAGCTCCGGACAGCCGGATAATTCACCCCTCCACTTT. The encoded protein is CASSGQPDNSPLHF.

V gene TRBV9 combines with J gene TRBJ2-3, with D possibly being TRBD1 (5 bases). V shed 0 bases and J shed 5 bases, with 16 bases lying between them. CDR1 SGDLS and CDR2 YYNGEE come from the germline V gene. This CDR3 spans 16 amino acids. The CDR3 DNA reads TGTGCCAGCAGCGTAGGGGGCAGGTGGGGCGGAGATACGCAGTATTTT. It is translated as CASSVGGRWGGDTQYF.

The V gene is TRBV2, the J gene TRBJ2-5, with TRBD1 as a possible D gene (5 bases). V was pared by 0 bases and J by 7 bases, with 15 bases between. The CDR3 covers 15 residues. Germline V gene data show CDR1 as SNHLY and CDR2 as FYNNEI. Here the CDR3 reads CASSEAWQGVGTQYF. The CDR3 DNA sequence: TGTGCCAGCAGTGAAGCCTGGCAGGGCGTGGGGACCCAGTACTTC.

As regards this clone: Within the sample, other DNA sequences also encode this same CDR3. The CDR3 here is CASSVAGRNTGELFF. CDR3 DNA: TGTGCCAGCAGCGTCGCAGGACGGAACACCGGGGAGCTGTTTTTT. V gene TRBV9 combines with J gene TRBJ2-2, with D unclear. V lost 2 bases and J lost 1, with 9 bases in between. From germline, CDR1 is SGDLS and CDR2 YYNGEE. The CDR3 extends over 15 amino acids.

This chain joins TRBV20-1 and TRBJ1-2; D possibly corresponds to TRBD1 (6 bases). V gave up 6 bases and J gave up 5 bases, with 10 bases separating them. CDR1 is DFQATT, CDR2 SNEGSKA, per germline (reference sequence). CDR3 length: 11 amino acids. The CDR3 reads CSAGTLYGYTF. The CDR3 DNA follows: TGCAGTGCCGGGACATTGTATGGCTACACCTTC.

This chain joins TRBV19 and TRBJ2-4, with D hard to call. Germline V gene lookup returns CDR1 LNHDA and CDR2 SQIVND (reference sequence). With 4 bases removed from V and 0 bases from J, the gap between germline ends came to 10 bases. This CDR3 has 15 amino acids. CDR3 nucleotides: TGTGCCAGTAGTACGATCAGTCTAGCCAAAAACATTCAGTACTTC. Its protein is CASSTISLAKNIQYF.

The chain uses TRBV2 and TRBJ2-3; weak D call: TRBD2 (7 bases). Germline V CDR1 and CDR2: SNHLY, FYNNEI. Deletions cut 1 base from V and 4 bases from J, with 12 bases between. The CDR3 spans 15 residues. The CDR3 reads CASSEDAGAADTQYF. CDR3 bases: TGTGCCAGCAGTGAAGATGCGGGGGCGGCAGATACGCAGTATTTT.

This clone is a singleton in its sample. The chain links TRBV6-1 to TRBJ1-2; 9 positions agree with TRBD1. This CDR3 is 15 amino acids long. J was trimmed by 2 bases and V by 5 bases; bases with no gene match: 6. Germline V CDR1 and CDR2: MNHNS, SASEGT. The CDR3 bases are TGTGCCAGCAGTCCGGGAGGGACAGGGAACTATGGCTACACCTTC. The encoded protein is CASSPGGTGNYGYTF.

A single count supports this clone. The genes are TRBV9 and TRBJ1-5, with a weak D call TRBD1 (6 bases). CDR3 length equals 17 residues. V was cut by 0 bases and J by 0 bases, with 13 bases left in between. Germline V gene data show CDR1 as SGDLS and CDR2 as YYNGEE. CDR3 nucleotides: TGTGCCAGCAGCGTAGGGCCAGGGGACGATAGCAATCAGCCCCAGCATTTT. This gives the protein CASSVGPGDDSNQPQHF.

CDR3 region: CAWSGSSGGFTGELFF. The CDR3 nucleotides read TGTGCCTGGAGTGGGTCTAGCGGGGGGTTCACCGGGGAGCTGTTTTTT. The chain uses TRBV30 and TRBJ2-2, with TRBD2 identical over 11 bases. The germline V gene encodes CDR1 GTSNPN and CDR2 SVGIG (reference sequence). This CDR3 contains 16 residues. V was pared by 1 base and J by 4 bases, with 5 bases of the junction left unmatched.

The chain combines TRBV5-4 with TRBJ2-7, with TRBD2 matching over 12 bases. The CDR3 loop spans 15 amino acids. Germline trimming cut 2 bases from V and 5 bases from J; bases unmatched to any gene: 5. Germline loops: CDR1 SGHNT, CDR2 YYREEE (reference sequence). The CDR3 nucleotides are TGTGCCAGCAGCTTCTGGACTAGCGGGATCAACGAGCAGTACTTC. It specifies CASSFWTSGINEQYF.